This T cell receptor (beta chain) was sequenced during a study of T-cell reconstitution after alpha-beta-depleted transplantation in children. This CDR3 is built from 14 residues. The V and J ends lost 0 bases and 4 bases respectively, with 9 bases between them. The germline CDR1 and CDR2 sequences are MNHEY and SVGEGT. TCRbeta library preparation incorporated unique molecular identifiers. TCRdb re-derived calls from the PCR reads in MiXCR, one entry per CDR3 protein. The table lists about 480,000 distinct CDR3 sequences, approximately 13% of them singletons. The source was PBMCs from the stem cell graft donor, collected from the stem cell graft. The chain joins TRBV6-2 or TRBV6-3 to TRBJ1-1; maybe TRBD1 (5 bases). This TCR was sampled from a human donor who donated a stem cell graft to a child with combined immunodeficiency. The CDR3 here is CASSYSGRFTEAFF. The CDR3 DNA reads TGTGCCAGCAGTTACTCGGGACGGTTCACTGAAGCTTTCTTT.